The 19 T cell receptor beta chains below come from one sample, sequenced in a study of cytomegalovirus exposure and HLA in healthy donors. PCR primers comprised 60 Vbeta and 13 Jbeta primers. Only in-frame clones appear in the TCRdb table, and some are missing; sequencing was by immunoSEQ multiplex PCR. The specimen's table records about 110,000 clones. The specimen sequenced was PBMCs. The receptors come from a man aged 25-40 years in good health and CMV-seronegative.

This chain joins TRBV6-5 and TRBJ1-1; D not certain. This CDR3 region has 13 residues. Trimming left V 8 bases short and J 1 base short, with 11 bases between. CDR1 is MNHEY and CDR2 is SVGAGI in the germline V gene. The CDR3 protein is CASARFSNTEAFF. CDR3 bases: TGTGCCAGCGCGAGGTTTTCGAACACTGAAGCTTTCTTT.

This sequence joins TRBV5-1 and TRBJ1-5; a weak D match, TRBD1 (5 bases). Per the germline V gene, CDR1 is SGHRS and CDR2 is YFSETQ. The CDR3 covers 13 residues. Deletions cut 3 bases from V and 4 bases from J, with 8 bases between. DNA for the CDR3: TGCGCCAGCAGCTCGGCAGGGAATCAGCCCCAGCATTTT. Translation: CASSSAGNQPQHF.

The chain has TRBV5-1 and TRBJ2-5, with TRBD1 matching 11 bases. This CDR3 has 16 residues. Germline V CDR1 and CDR2: SGHRS, YFSETQ. V gave up 0 bases and J gave up 4 bases; unmatched junction bases: 5. In DNA, the CDR3 is TGCGCCAGCAGCTTGGCTCCGGACAGGGGGCCAGAGACCCAGTACTTC. It is translated as CASSLAPDRGPETQYF.

The CDR3 sequence is CASIRGGPYEQYF. Here the CDR3 DNA reads TGTGCCAGCATTCGCGGAGGCCCCTACGAGCAGTACTTC. The J gene is TRBJ2-7, the V gene TRBV6-4, with TRBD2 as a possible D gene (5 bases). Germline V CDR1 and CDR2: MRHNA, SNTAGT. V was cut by 7 bases and J by 2 bases, with 12 bases left in between. The CDR3 is 13 residues long.

This chain uses TRBV5-1 with TRBJ2-3, with a tentative D call TRBD2 (7 bases). Germline V lookup: CDR1 SGHRS, CDR2 YFSETQ. Trimming pared 0 bases from V and 2 bases from J, leaving 16 bases between. The CDR3 contains 17 residues. CDR3 sequence (DNA): TGCGCCAGCAGCTTGGGAGGGGGGGACTCCTTCACAGATACGCAGTATTTT. Translated, it gives CASSLGGGDSFTDTQYF.

CDR3 in amino acids: CASKRAENTEAFF. The CDR3 bases are TGTGCCAGCAAGAGGGCGGAGAACACTGAAGCTTTCTTT. The chain uses TRBV6-5 and TRBJ1-1; D unclear. Trimming took 7 bases from V and 1 from J, leaving 10 bases between them. CDR3 length: 13 amino acids. Looked up from germline, CDR1 is MNHEY and CDR2 is SVGAGI.

This chain uses TRBV5-1 with TRBJ2-2; tentatively, D is TRBD2 (6 bases). V was clipped by 2 bases and J by 7 bases, with 18 bases between them. Looked up from germline, CDR1 is SGHRS and CDR2 is YFSETQ. The length of the CDR3 is 16 residues. CDR3 DNA: TGCGCCAGCAGCTTACAGGACCCGGGGGTAGGCGGGGAGCTGTTTTTT. Amino acid sequence: CASSLQDPGVGGELFF.

This chain connects TRBV18 to TRBJ2-2; a weak D match, TRBD1 (6 bases). V lost 8 bases, J lost 1 base, and 11 bases lay in between. Per germline, CDR1 KGHSH and CDR2 LQKENI. The CDR3 is 14 amino acids. The CDR3 nucleotides read TGTGCCAGCGACCGGACAGAGAACACCGGGGAGCTGTTTTTT. This encodes CASDRTENTGELFF.

DNA of the CDR3: TGTGCCAGCAGTCCTCGAGGACGGGAGGGCTCCTACGAGCAGTACTTC. Its protein product is CASSPRGREGSYEQYF. The V and J genes are TRBV6-6 and TRBJ2-7, with 8 bases lining up with TRBD2. After removal of 5 bases from V and 0 bases from J, the junction contained 9 bases not matched to a gene. The CDR3 is made up of 16 amino acids. Germline V gives CDR1 MNHNY, CDR2 SVGAGI (reference sequence).

The rearrangement uses TRBV5-4 and TRBJ2-7; a possible D gene is TRBD1 (5 bases). The germline V gene encodes CDR1 SGHNT and CDR2 YYREEE (reference sequence). Trimming pared 0 bases from V and 6 bases from J, leaving 10 bases between. The CDR3 is 13 amino acids. The DNA for the CDR3 is TGTGCCAGCAGCTTGGTCAGGGTGGGCGAGCAGTACTTC. Protein sequence: CASSLVRVGEQYF.

The chain joins TRBV6-1 to TRBJ1-2; possible D gene TRBD1, 5 bases. CDR1 and CDR2 (germline): MNHNS, SASEGT. V was clipped by 2 bases and J by 2 bases, with 12 bases between them. The CDR3 has 15 residues. As DNA, the CDR3 is TGTGCCAGCAGTGAATGGGAACAGGCAAACTATGGCTACACCTTC. Translating gives CASSEWEQANYGYTF.

The V call is TRBV6-5, the J call TRBJ1-2; a weak D match, TRBD1 (6 bases). Germline CDR1 is MNHEY and CDR2 is SVGAGI. V shed 6 bases and J shed 3 bases, with 11 bases lying between them. This CDR3 is built from 13 residues. The CDR3 loop reads CASSRRQDYGYTF. CDR3 coding DNA: TGTGCCAGCAGCCGCCGACAGGACTATGGCTACACCTTC.

The CDR3 DNA follows: TGCGCCAGCAGCCAAGACAGGGGGAACACTGAAGCTTTCTTT. It yields the protein CASSQDRGNTEAFF. The chain carries TRBV4-3 and TRBJ1-1; D is possibly TRBD1 (6 bases). The CDR3 totals 14 residues. Germline loops: CDR1 LGHNA, CDR2 YSLEER. Trimming took 0 bases from V and 1 from J, leaving 6 bases between them.

The genes are TRBV21-1 and TRBJ2-5; TRBD2, the D gene given by the table, was not confirmed from the DNA. TRBV21-1 is flagged as a pseudogene. CDR3 length: 14 residues. CDR3 protein: CASSRTGICGTQYF. Here the CDR3 DNA reads TGTGCCAGCAGCAGAACCGGGATATGCGGGACCCAGTACTTC.

The V and J genes are TRBV5-4 and TRBJ1-6; D might be TRBD1 (6 bases). This CDR3 has 14 residues. Germline loops: CDR1 SGHNT, CDR2 YYREEE (reference sequence). V gave up 1 base and J gave up 7 bases, with 9 bases separating them. The CDR3 loop is CASSLRDTNSPLHF. CDR3 sequence (DNA): TGTGCCAGCAGCTTGCGGGACACCAATTCACCCCTCCACTTT.

The chain employs TRBV10-3 and TRBJ1-2; 10 nucleotides align to TRBD1. This CDR3 contains 16 residues. V lost 4 bases, J lost 0 bases, and 5 bases stayed unmatched. Germline V gene data show CDR1 as ENHRY and CDR2 as SYGVKD. The CDR3 coding sequence is TGTGCCATCAGTGGGGACAGGGGTTCAGCTAACTATGGCTACACCTTC. Its protein is CAISGDRGSANYGYTF.

The rearrangement uses TRBV5-6 and TRBJ2-1; 11 bases match TRBD2. The germline V gene encodes CDR1 SGHDT and CDR2 YYEEEE. Trimming cost V 4 bases and J 6 bases; bases outside gene matches: 9. This CDR3 spans 16 amino acids. The CDR3 DNA is TGTGCCAGCAGCCCTCTAGCGGGGGGAACCGTCAATGAGCAGTTCTTC. Translating gives CASSPLAGGTVNEQFF.

The gene calls are TRBV11-2 and TRBJ2-2; TRBD2 agrees at 9 bases. The CDR3 extends over 16 amino acids. Germline CDR1 and CDR2: SGHAT and FQNNGV. After removal of 3 bases from V and 1 base from J, the junction contained 3 bases not matched to a gene. The CDR3 sequence: CASSFAGGLNTGELFF. CDR3 nucleotides: TGTGCCAGCAGCTTCGCGGGGGGGTTGAACACCGGGGAGCTGTTTTTT.

This rearrangement joins TRBV30 to TRBJ1-5; tentatively, D is TRBD1 (5 bases). The CDR3 is 17 residues long. Between the trimmed V and J ends, which lost 2 bases and 1 base, there was a span of 18 bases. The germline V gene encodes CDR1 GTSNPN and CDR2 SVGIG (reference sequence). As DNA, the CDR3 is TGTGCCTGGAGTATGGGGCGAAGCGCCACCAGCAATCAGCCCCAGCATTTT. Protein sequence: CAWSMGRSATSNQPQHF.